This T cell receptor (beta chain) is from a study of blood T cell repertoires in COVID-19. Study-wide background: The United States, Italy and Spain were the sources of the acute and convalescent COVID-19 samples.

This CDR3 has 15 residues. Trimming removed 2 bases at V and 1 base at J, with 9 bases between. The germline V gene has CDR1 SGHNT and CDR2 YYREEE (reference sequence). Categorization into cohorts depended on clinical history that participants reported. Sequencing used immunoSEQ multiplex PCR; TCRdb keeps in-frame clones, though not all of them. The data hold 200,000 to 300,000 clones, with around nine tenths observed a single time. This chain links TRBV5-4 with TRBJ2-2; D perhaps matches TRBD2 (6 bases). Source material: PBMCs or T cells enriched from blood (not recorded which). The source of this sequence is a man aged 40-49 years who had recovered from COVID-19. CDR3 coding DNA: TGTGCCAGCAGCTTAGCGGGTTTGAACACCGGGGAGCTGTTTTTT. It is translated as CASSLAGLNTGELFF.